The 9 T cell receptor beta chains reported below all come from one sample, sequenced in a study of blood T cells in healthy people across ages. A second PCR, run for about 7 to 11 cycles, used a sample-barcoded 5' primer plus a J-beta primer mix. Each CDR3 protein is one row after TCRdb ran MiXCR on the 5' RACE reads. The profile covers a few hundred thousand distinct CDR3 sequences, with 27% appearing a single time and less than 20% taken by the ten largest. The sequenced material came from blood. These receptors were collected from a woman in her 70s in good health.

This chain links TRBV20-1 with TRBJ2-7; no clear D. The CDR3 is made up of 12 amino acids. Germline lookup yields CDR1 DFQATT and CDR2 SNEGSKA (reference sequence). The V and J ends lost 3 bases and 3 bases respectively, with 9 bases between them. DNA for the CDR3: TGCAGTGCTAGTCGGAACGGCTACGAGCAGTACTTC. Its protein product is CSASRNGYEQYF.

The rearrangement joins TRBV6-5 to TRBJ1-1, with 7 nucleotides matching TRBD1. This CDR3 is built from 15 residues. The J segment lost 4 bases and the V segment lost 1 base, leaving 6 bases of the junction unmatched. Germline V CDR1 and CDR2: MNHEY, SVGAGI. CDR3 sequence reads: CASSYWAGGATEAFF. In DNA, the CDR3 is TGTGCCAGCAGTTACTGGGCAGGGGGGGCCACTGAAGCTTTCTTT.

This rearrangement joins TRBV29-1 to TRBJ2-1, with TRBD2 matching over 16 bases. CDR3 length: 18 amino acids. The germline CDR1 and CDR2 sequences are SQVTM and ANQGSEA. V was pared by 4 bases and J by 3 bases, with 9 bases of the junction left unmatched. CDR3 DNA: TGCAGCGTTGGCCCCGGGACTAGCGGGAGGGCCCTCTACAATGAGCAGTTCTTC. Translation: CSVGPGTSGRALYNEQFF.

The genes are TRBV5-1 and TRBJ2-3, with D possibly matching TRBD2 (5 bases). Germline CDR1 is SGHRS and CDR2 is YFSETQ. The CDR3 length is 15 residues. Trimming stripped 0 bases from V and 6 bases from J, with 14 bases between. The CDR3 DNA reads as TGCGCCAGCAGCTTGGCGGCGGGTGTAGAGGATACGCAGTATTTT. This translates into CASSLAAGVEDTQYF.

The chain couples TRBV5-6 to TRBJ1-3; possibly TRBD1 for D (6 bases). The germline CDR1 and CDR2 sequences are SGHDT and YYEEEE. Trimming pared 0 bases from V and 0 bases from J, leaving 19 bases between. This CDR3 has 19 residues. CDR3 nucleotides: TGTGCCAGCAGCTTGGCCGGTGAGCTACAGGGCCACTCTGGAAACACCATATATTTT. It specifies CASSLAGELQGHSGNTIYF.

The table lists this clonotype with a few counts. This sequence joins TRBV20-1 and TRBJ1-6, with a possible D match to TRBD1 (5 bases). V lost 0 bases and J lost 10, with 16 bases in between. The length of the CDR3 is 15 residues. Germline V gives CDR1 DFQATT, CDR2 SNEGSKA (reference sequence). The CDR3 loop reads CSARDQAGYSSPLHF. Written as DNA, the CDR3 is TGCAGTGCTAGAGATCAGGCAGGGTATTCCTCACCCCTCCACTTT.

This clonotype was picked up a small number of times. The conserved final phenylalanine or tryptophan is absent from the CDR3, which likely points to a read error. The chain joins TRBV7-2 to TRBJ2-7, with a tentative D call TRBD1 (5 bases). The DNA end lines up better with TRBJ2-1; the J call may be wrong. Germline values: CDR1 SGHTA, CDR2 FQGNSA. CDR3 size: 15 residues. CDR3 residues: CASSSTAGIYNEQFL. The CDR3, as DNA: TGTGCCAGCAGCTCTACCGCAGGGATCTACAATGAGCAGTTCCTC.

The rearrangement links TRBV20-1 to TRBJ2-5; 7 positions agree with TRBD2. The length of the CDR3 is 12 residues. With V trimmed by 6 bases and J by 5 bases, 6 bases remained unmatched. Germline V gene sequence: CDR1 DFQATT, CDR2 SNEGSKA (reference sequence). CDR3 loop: CSATEGGETQYF. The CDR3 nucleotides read TGCAGTGCGACGGAGGGAGGGGAGACCCAGTACTTC.

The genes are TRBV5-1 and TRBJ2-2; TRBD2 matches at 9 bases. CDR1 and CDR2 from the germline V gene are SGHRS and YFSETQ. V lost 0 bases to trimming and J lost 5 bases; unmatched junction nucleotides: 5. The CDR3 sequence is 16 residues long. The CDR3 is CASSLASGGPTGELFF. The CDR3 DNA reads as TGCGCCAGCAGCTTGGCCAGCGGGGGGCCAACCGGGGAGCTGTTTTTT.